This paragraph reports one TCR beta chain. This sample was included in a study of CD8 T cells in ankylosing spondylitis. TCRdb redid the calling of the 5' RACE reads with MiXCR, one entry per CDR3 protein. The repertoire has about 300,000 distinct CDR3 sequences, about 20% of them found once; the top ten carry about 3.5%. This TCR was sampled from a female donor with ankylosing spondylitis or in good health (not recorded which). Sequencing was carried out using blood, either unsorted or a sorted T cell fraction (not recorded which).

The CDR3 DNA is TGTGCCAGCTCCGGTCAAGGGGCGGAAACTGAAGCTTTCTTT. Its protein product is CASSGQGAETEAFF. The chain employs TRBV18 and TRBJ1-1; D may be TRBD1 (5 bases). The CDR3 totals 14 residues. Germline V gene data show CDR1 as KGHSH and CDR2 as LQKENI. V shed 6 bases and J shed 5 bases, with 16 bases lying between them.